This T cell receptor beta chain is drawn from a study of blood T cell repertoires in COVID-19. The wider study: Acute-phase and convalescent COVID-19 samples originated in the United States, Italy and Spain. In each case, the material was cDNA or gDNA derived from T cells, B-cell-depleted T cells, or PBMCs.

Authors' analysis steps: The authors estimated nucleated cell counts from reference gene primer amplification. Generated by immunoSEQ multiplex PCR, the TCRdb table keeps only in-frame clones and is missing some. That table is the source of V, J and clone size, and D and trimming were worked out from the DNA. This sample has about 150,000 clones; 80% to 90% occur once, and the top ten carry about an eighth. Seattle researchers signed up patients amid active infection and tracked them longitudinally. Germline V gene lookup returns CDR1 SGDLS and CDR2 YYNGEE. This CDR3 comprises 14 residues. V gave up 3 bases and J gave up 10 bases; unmatched junction bases: 8.

This receptor was obtained from a man aged 18 to 35 with COVID-19, enrolled during active disease. The chain joins TRBV9 to TRBJ2-1; 9 positions match TRBD2. The sequencing sample was made of peripheral blood. Here the CDR3 reads CASSGGTSSYEQFF. CDR3 DNA: TGTGCCAGCAGCGGAGGGACTAGCAGTTACGAGCAGTTCTTC.